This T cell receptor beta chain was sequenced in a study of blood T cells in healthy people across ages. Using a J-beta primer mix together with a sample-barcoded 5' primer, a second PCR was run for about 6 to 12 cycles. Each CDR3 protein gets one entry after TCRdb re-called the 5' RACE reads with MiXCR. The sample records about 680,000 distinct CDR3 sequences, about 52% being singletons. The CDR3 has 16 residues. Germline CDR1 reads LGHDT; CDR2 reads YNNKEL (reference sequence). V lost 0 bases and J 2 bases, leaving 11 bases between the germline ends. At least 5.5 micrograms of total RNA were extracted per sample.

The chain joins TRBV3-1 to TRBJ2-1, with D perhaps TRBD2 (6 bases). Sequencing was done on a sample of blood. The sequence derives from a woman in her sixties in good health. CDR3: CASSQDLGLPYNEQFF. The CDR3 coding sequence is TGTGCCAGCAGCCAAGATCTGGGACTTCCCTACAATGAGCAGTTCTTC.